Shown below are 9 T cell receptor beta chains from a single sample sequenced in a study of blood T cell repertoires in COVID-19. Clones were read by immunoSEQ multiplex PCR, and TCRdb kept only the in-frame ones, dropping some. Of 170,000 or so clones in the sample, around 87% are singletons; the top ten hold around 0.6%. Sequencing was done on a sample of peripheral blood. All receptors derive from a man between 60 and 75 years old with COVID-19, enrolled during active disease.

A single count supports this clone. J is TRBJ1-1 and V is TRBV21-1; no DNA check was done on the table's D call, TRBD1. TRBV21-1 is classified as a pseudogene. CDR3 length equals 16 residues. CDR3 region: CASRRQGTTVNTEAFF. CDR3 DNA sequence: TGTGCCAGCAGACGACAGGGGACTACGGTGAACACTGAAGCTTTCTTT.

V and J are TRBV5-6 and TRBJ2-7, with D possibly TRBD1 on 5 matching bases. This CDR3 contains 16 residues. The ends were cut back, 4 bases at V and 6 bases at J, with 23 bases in the middle. In germline, CDR1 is SGHDT, CDR2 YYEEEE. CDR3 amino acids: CASSHDAARVMGEQYF. The CDR3 region has the DNA TGTGCCAGCAGCCACGATGCGGCCAGGGTGATGGGCGAGCAGTACTTC.

This chain joins TRBV24-1 and TRBJ2-5, with a weak D call TRBD2 (5 bases). The CDR3 length is 16 residues. Trimming took off 7 bases at V and 2 bases at J, with 19 bases between the two ends. Germline V gene lookup returns CDR1 KGHDR and CDR2 SFDVKD. CDR3 sequence (DNA): TGTGCCACCAGCTCGGGCCCCACCCGGGGTCAAGAGACCCAGTACTTC. Translating gives CATSSGPTRGQETQYF.

V is TRBV15 and J is TRBJ2-7, with D perhaps TRBD2 (6 bases). CDR1 and CDR2 (germline): LNHNV, YYDKDF (reference sequence). The CDR3 contains 13 residues. V lost 8 bases to trimming and J lost 6 bases, with 17 bases between them. The CDR3 DNA is TGTGCCACCTCCCCGGGAGCCAGGGTCGAGCAGTACTTC. Translated, it gives CATSPGARVEQYF.

This clone was observed a single time. V usage is TRBV7-2 and J usage is TRBJ2-3; the D gene is possibly TRBD1 (6 bases). With 4 bases removed from V and 3 bases from J, the gap between germline ends came to 17 bases. This CDR3 has 16 residues. Looked up from germline, CDR1 is SGHTA and CDR2 is FQGNSA. CDR3 sequence (DNA): TGTGCCAGCAGCTATTATGGGACACCCCGAACAGATACGCAGTATTTT. Its translation is CASSYYGTPRTDTQYF.

The rearrangement uses TRBV14 and TRBJ2-1; possible D gene TRBD1, 6 bases. CDR3 length: 15 amino acids. Looked up from germline, CDR1 is SGHDN and CDR2 is FVKESK. Between the trimmed V and J ends, which lost 0 bases and 4 bases, there was a span of 10 bases. As DNA, the CDR3 is TGTGCCAGCAGCCAAGATTTAGGACAGTACAATGAGCAGTTCTTC. Its protein product is CASSQDLGQYNEQFF.

V and J are TRBV7-9 and TRBJ1-3; D ambiguous. The germline V and J ends were trimmed by 2 bases and 0 bases, with 11 bases remaining between them. The germline V gene has CDR1 SEHNR and CDR2 FQNEAQ (reference sequence). The CDR3 is 16 residues long. The CDR3 here is CASSLTSGGSGNTIYF. The CDR3 region has the DNA TGTGCCAGCAGCTTAACCAGTGGAGGCTCTGGAAACACCATATATTTT. Drawing the rest from reference TRBV7-9 and TRBJ1-3, the complete variable domain is DTGVSQNPRHKITKRGQNVTFRCDPISEHNRLYWYRQTLGQGPEFLTYFQNEAQLEKSRLLSDRFSAERPKGSFSTLEIQRTEQGDSAMYLCASSLTSGGSGNTIYFGEGSWLTVV.

The chain is built from TRBV18 and TRBJ2-1; perhaps TRBD1 as D (6 bases). Germline V lookup: CDR1 KGHSH, CDR2 LQKENI. Trimming cost V 10 bases and J 6 bases, with 16 bases left between them. The CDR3 is 13 amino acids. CDR3: CATRLQGINEQFF. The CDR3 coding sequence is TGTGCCACCCGCCTCCAGGGGATCAATGAGCAGTTCTTC.

CDR3 residues: CASSLNGGTDEQFF. The DNA of the CDR3 is TGTGCCAGCAGTTTAAACGGGGGTACGGATGAGCAGTTCTTC. This chain joins TRBV6-2 or TRBV6-3 and TRBJ2-1; the D gene is possibly TRBD2 (6 bases). V lost 4 bases to trimming and J lost 8 bases, with 15 bases between them. The CDR3 extends over 14 amino acids. Looked up from germline, CDR1 is MNHEY and CDR2 is SVGEGT.